This passage covers 15 T cell receptor beta chains from one sample sequenced in a study of shared clonotypes between healthy human individuals. Only in-frame clones appear in the TCRdb table, and some are missing; sequencing was by immunoSEQ multiplex PCR. The sample lists some 2,000,000 clones, about 95% occurring once. Naive CD8 cells lacked CD45RO and underwent positive selection for CCR7, leaving out terminally differentiated effector memory CD45RA+ cells. Sequenced input: naive CD8+ T cells sorted from blood. All receptors derive from a man between 18 and 29 years old in good health.

This rearrangement joins TRBV7-6 to TRBJ1-1, with D perhaps matching TRBD1 (5 bases). V dropped 7 bases and J dropped 7 bases, with 16 bases sitting between them. Germline assignment: CDR1 SGHVS and CDR2 FNYEAQ. The CDR3 is made up of 13 amino acids. CDR3: CASTPLRGSEAFF. CDR3 DNA: TGTGCCAGCACCCCCCTGCGGGGCAGTGAAGCTTTCTTT. The whole variable domain, remainder taken from reference TRBV7-6 and TRBJ1-1, is GAGVSQSPRYKVTKRGQDVALRCDPISGHVSLYWYRQALGQGPEFLTYFNYEAQQDKSGLPNDRFSAERPEGSISTLTIQRTEQRDSAMYRCASTPLRGSEAFFGQGTRLTVV.

The chain joins TRBV9 to TRBJ2-1; D is perhaps TRBD1 or TRBD2 (5 bases each). CDR1 SGDLS and CDR2 YYNGEE come from the germline V gene. V lost 3 bases and J 1 base, leaving 23 bases between the germline ends. This CDR3 is built from 19 residues. CDR3 residues: CASSAGRATERVSYNEQFF. CDR3 sequence (DNA): TGTGCCAGCAGCGCCGGAAGAGCGACAGAGAGGGTATCCTACAATGAGCAGTTCTTC.

The chain is built from TRBV30 and TRBJ1-1; D uncertain. CDR1 and CDR2 from the germline V gene are GTSNPN and SVGIG (reference sequence). The CDR3 is 14 residues long. V was cut by 3 bases and J by 5 bases, with 16 bases left in between. The CDR3 DNA is TGTGCCTGGAGCCAAGGCACGTCAGGTACTGAAGCTTTCTTT. Residues: CAWSQGTSGTEAFF.

The genes are TRBV27 and TRBJ1-6; weak D call: TRBD1 (6 bases). CDR1 is MNHEY and CDR2 is SMNVEV in the germline V gene (reference sequence). The CDR3 contains 16 residues. Trimming left V 1 base short and J 4 bases short, with 11 bases between. As DNA, the CDR3 is TGTGCCAGCAGTTTATACAGGGAGGCATATAATTCACCCCTCCACTTT. Its translation is CASSLYREAYNSPLHF.

The rearrangement links TRBV6-1 to TRBJ2-1; D gene ambiguous. With 7 bases removed from V and 10 bases from J, the gap between germline ends came to 17 bases. This CDR3 region has 13 residues. In germline, CDR1 is MNHNS, CDR2 SASEGT. The CDR3 loop reads CASNPQLKWEQFF. In nucleotides, the CDR3 is TGTGCCAGCAATCCCCAGTTGAAATGGGAGCAGTTCTTC.

The gene calls are TRBV2 and TRBJ2-3; TRBD2 agrees at 8 bases. The CDR3 runs 16 residues. Germline V CDR1 and CDR2: SNHLY, FYNNEI. J gave up 1 base and V 6 bases, and 9 bases lay outside the gene matches. The chain's CDR3 is CASRDVLAARTDTQYF. In nucleotides, the CDR3 is TGTGCCAGCAGAGACGTACTAGCGGCGCGCACAGATACGCAGTATTTT.

The chain carries TRBV4-3 and TRBJ2-5; 8 bases fit TRBD2. With 1 base clipped from V and 5 bases from J, the junction kept 6 bases outside the gene matches. The CDR3 has 15 residues. The germline V gene encodes CDR1 LGHNA and CDR2 YSLEER. CDR3 sequence reads: CASSQGYSGGETQYF. For the CDR3, the DNA is TGCGCCAGCAGCCAAGGATATTCGGGGGGGGAGACCCAGTACTTC.

The genes are TRBV5-1 and TRBJ2-7; D may match TRBD1 or TRBD2 (5 bases each). Trimming cost V 4 bases and J 5 bases, with 16 bases left between them. This CDR3 spans 14 amino acids. Germline CDR1 and CDR2: SGHRS and YFSETQ. The CDR3 DNA is TGCGCCAGCAGCCGGGGCGGAAGAGGCAACGAGCAGTACTTC. It encodes CASSRGGRGNEQYF.

The V and J genes are TRBV11-2 and TRBJ1-1; D gene unclear. CDR1 SGHAT and CDR2 FQNNGV come from the germline V gene. V was pared by 5 bases and J by 4 bases, with 11 bases between. The CDR3 totals 13 residues. CDR3 sequence: CASSLTRLTEAFF. As DNA, the CDR3 is TGTGCCAGCAGCCTCACGAGGCTCACTGAAGCTTTCTTT.

The chain carries TRBV28 and TRBJ1-6, with D possibly being TRBD1 (5 bases). The V end lost 6 bases, the J end lost 10 bases, and 19 bases lay between the germline ends. The CDR3 is 15 amino acids. CDR1 and CDR2 (germline): MDHEN, SYDVKM. Written as DNA, the CDR3 is TGTGCCAGCAGCCCTCCTTGGGAGGGGAGGTCACCCCTCCACTTT. Translated: CASSPPWEGRSPLHF. The complete variable domain, with remaining parts taken from reference TRBV28 and TRBJ1-6, reads DVKVTQSSRYLVKRTGEKVFLECVQDMDHENMFWYRQDPGLGLRLIYFSYDVKMKEKGDIPEGYSVSREKKERFSLILESASTNQTSMYLCASSPPWEGRSPLHFGNGTRLTVT.

For the CDR3, the DNA is TGTGCCAGCAGTTTAATAGGGGAGAACACTGAAGCTTTCTTT. Its protein product is CASSLIGENTEAFF. This rearrangement joins TRBV27 to TRBJ1-1; tentative D call: TRBD1 (5 bases). The V gene's germline CDR1 is MNHEY and CDR2 SMNVEV (reference sequence). Deletions cut 2 bases from V and 1 base from J, with 8 bases between. This CDR3 contains 14 residues.

The chain employs TRBV9 and TRBJ2-5; perhaps TRBD2 as D (5 bases). The CDR3 extends over 16 amino acids. Germline V CDR1 and CDR2: SGDLS, YYNGEE. V dropped 4 bases and J dropped 2 bases, with 18 bases sitting between them. CDR3 in DNA: TGTGCCAGCAGCCCAGAGGGAGCGATTGGACAAGAGACCCAGTACTTC. It translates to CASSPEGAIGQETQYF. Drawing the rest from reference TRBV9 and TRBJ2-5, the complete variable domain is DSGVTQTPKHLITATGQRVTLRCSPRSGDLSVYWYQQSLDQGLQFLIQYYNGEERAKGNILERFSAQQFPDLHSELNLSSLELGDSALYFCASSPEGAIGQETQYFGPGTRLLVL.

The chain employs TRBV10-2 and TRBJ2-7, with 8 bases fitting TRBD2. This CDR3 region has 15 residues. The V and J ends lost 3 bases and 5 bases, in that order; junction bases with no gene match: 9. Germline CDR1 is WSHSY and CDR2 is SAAADI. CDR3 nucleotides: TGCGCCAGCAGTGATGGGCCGGGAGGGCCGCACGAGCAGTACTTC. The encoded protein is CASSDGPGGPHEQYF.

The chain recombines TRBV7-9 with TRBJ2-7; 10 nucleotides agree with TRBD1. After removal of 6 bases from V and 0 bases from J, the junction contained 2 bases not matched to a gene. The CDR3 is 14 residues long. The germline gives CDR1 SEHNR, CDR2 FQNEAQ (reference sequence). The CDR3 DNA follows: TGTGCCAGCAGACGACAGGGGGCCTCCTACGAGCAGTACTTC. This encodes CASRRQGASYEQYF. Filled out from reference TRBV7-9 and TRBJ2-7, the complete variable domain reads DTGVSQNPRHKITKRGQNVTFRCDPISEHNRLYWYRQTLGQGPEFLTYFQNEAQLEKSRLLSDRFSAERPKGSFSTLEIQRTEQGDSAMYLCASRRQGASYEQYFGPGTRLTVT.

This chain uses TRBV19 with TRBJ1-5; D perhaps matches TRBD1 (6 bases). Germline V CDR1 and CDR2: LNHDA, SQIVND (reference sequence). This CDR3 comprises 13 residues. V was cut by 7 bases and J by 6 bases, with 13 bases left in between. The CDR3 loop is CASKVGGSQPQHF. CDR3 sequence (DNA): TGTGCCAGTAAGGTGGGGGGCAGTCAGCCCCAGCATTTT.